These 24 T cell receptor beta chains were all obtained from the same sample, sequenced in a study of blood T cell repertoires in COVID-19. Assay used: immunoSEQ multiplex PCR; TCRdb lists only in-frame clones, some missing. The sample holds tens of thousands of clones, roughly 80% seen once. Source material: peripheral blood. The source of these receptors is a man younger than 45 with COVID-19, enrolled during active disease.

V and J are TRBV19 and TRBJ1-1; 7 nucleotides match TRBD1. The CDR3 runs 14 residues. The trim removed 3 bases at V and 7 bases at J, leaving 8 bases unmatched. Germline CDR1 is LNHDA and CDR2 is SQIVND (reference sequence). The CDR3 reads CASSINRGRGEAFF. The DNA for the CDR3 is TGTGCCAGTAGTATCAACAGGGGCAGAGGTGAAGCTTTCTTT. Full variable domain (rest looked up from reference TRBV19 and TRBJ1-1): DGGITQSPKYLFRKEGQNVTLSCEQNLNHDAMYWYRQDPGQGLRLIYYSQIVNDFQKGDIAEGYSVSREKKESFPLTVTSAQKNPTAFYLCASSINRGRGEAFFGQGTRLTVV.

The V and J genes are TRBV11-1 and TRBJ2-7; 11 bases match TRBD1. This CDR3 is built from 15 residues. J gave up 6 bases and V 1 base, and 5 bases lay outside the gene matches. CDR1 and CDR2 from the germline V gene are SGHAT and FQDESV (reference sequence). Here the CDR3 reads CASSLEDRGLFEQYF. Here the CDR3 DNA reads TGTGCCAGCAGCTTAGAGGACAGGGGGCTTTTCGAGCAGTACTTC.

This sequence joins TRBV2 and TRBJ1-6; weak D call: TRBD1 (6 bases). Trimming removed 5 bases at V and 9 bases at J, with 17 bases between. The CDR3 runs 15 residues. CDR1 is SNHLY and CDR2 is FYNNEI in the germline V gene. The CDR3, as DNA: TGTGCCAGCAGTACCGAGCAGGGGTCAGGTTCACCCCTCCACTTT. This codes for CASSTEQGSGSPLHF.

The chain uses TRBV9 and TRBJ1-6; TRBD1 might be the D (5 bases). V was trimmed by 0 bases and J by 6 bases, leaving 7 bases between them. The germline V gene encodes CDR1 SGDLS and CDR2 YYNGEE. The CDR3 runs 14 residues. The CDR3 loop is CASSVARANSPLHF. The CDR3 nucleotides are TGTGCCAGCAGCGTAGCCAGGGCTAATTCACCCCTCCACTTT. Filled out from reference TRBV9 and TRBJ1-6, the complete variable domain reads DSGVTQTPKHLITATGQRVTLRCSPRSGDLSVYWYQQSLDQGLQFLIQYYNGEERAKGNILERFSAQQFPDLHSELNLSSLELGDSALYFCASSVARANSPLHFGNGTRLTVT.

This chain links TRBV19 with TRBJ1-2, with TRBD1 identical over 10 bases. Germline assignment: CDR1 LNHDA and CDR2 SQIVND (reference sequence). The CDR3 runs to 15 residues. Trimming removed 6 bases from V and 7 bases from J; junction bases left unmatched: 11. CDR3 protein: CASSIIRTGGPGYTF. The CDR3 bases are TGTGCCAGTAGCATCATCCGGACAGGGGGTCCTGGCTACACCTTC.

The chain recombines TRBV3-1 (or the pseudogene TRBV3-2) with TRBJ2-7; TRBD2 is a possible D gene (5 bases). Germline V CDR1 and CDR2: LGHDT, YNNKEL (reference sequence). V was trimmed by 3 bases and J by 7 bases, leaving 16 bases between them. The CDR3 totals 14 residues. Written as DNA, the CDR3 is TGTGCCAGCAGCCAGAGGGCCTGGGAAGGTGAGCAGTACTTC. Amino acid sequence: CASSQRAWEGEQYF.

This clone has only a few counts. The J gene is TRBJ1-1, the V gene TRBV28, with D possibly being TRBD1 (5 bases). Germline V gene lookup returns CDR1 MDHEN and CDR2 SYDVKM. Trimming shortened V by 6 bases and J by 1 base, and 21 bases separated the two germline ends. The CDR3 spans 17 residues. The chain's CDR3 is CASSLGSFQGGNTEAFF. The CDR3 nucleotides read TGTGCCAGCAGCCTGGGTTCCTTTCAGGGTGGGAACACTGAAGCTTTCTTT.

V is TRBV19 and J is TRBJ2-7, with 11 bases identical to TRBD2. Trimming removed 6 bases from V and 3 bases from J; junction bases left unmatched: 4. Germline V gene lookup returns CDR1 LNHDA and CDR2 SQIVND (reference sequence). The length of the CDR3 is 14 residues. CDR3 bases: TGTGCCAGTAGCCCCGGGACTAGCGGCTACGAGCAGTACTTC. Translated: CASSPGTSGYEQYF.

V is TRBV11-2 and J is TRBJ1-2; 7 bases align to TRBD1. In germline, CDR1 is SGHAT, CDR2 FQNNGV. The CDR3 runs to 14 residues. The trim removed 5 bases at V and 2 bases at J, leaving 5 bases unmatched. The CDR3 nucleotides read TGTGCCAGCAGCCGGGACAGACTCAACTATGGCTACACCTTC. It codes for CASSRDRLNYGYTF.

V gene TRBV6-5 combines with J gene TRBJ2-7; perhaps TRBD1 as D (6 bases). Trimming shortened V by 5 bases and J by 1 base, and 12 bases separated the two germline ends. The CDR3 loop spans 14 amino acids. Germline lookup yields CDR1 MNHEY and CDR2 SVGAGI. The DNA for the CDR3 is TGTGCCAGCAGTATAGATGGACAGTCCTACGAGCAGTACTTC. As protein: CASSIDGQSYEQYF.

This rearrangement joins TRBV18 to TRBJ1-3, with D perhaps matching TRBD1 (5 bases). V was cut by 2 bases and J by 2 bases, with 7 bases left in between. The CDR3 extends over 14 amino acids. CDR1 and CDR2 from the germline V gene are KGHSH and LQKENI. The CDR3 DNA reads as TGTGCCAGCTCACCATCGGGGGCTGGAAACACCATATATTTT. Its protein product is CASSPSGAGNTIYF.

The chain is built from TRBV29-1 and TRBJ2-1, with TRBD1 matching 9 bases. J gave up 5 bases and V 8 bases, and 13 bases lay outside the gene matches. Germline values: CDR1 SQVTM, CDR2 ANQGSEA. The CDR3 extends over 15 amino acids. The CDR3: CSSKGQGMWDNEQFF. The CDR3 DNA reads TGCAGCTCCAAGGGACAGGGAATGTGGGACAATGAGCAGTTCTTC.

V and J are TRBV6-6 and TRBJ2-7; D not certain. Trimming removed 7 bases from V and 2 bases from J, with 15 bases in between. This CDR3 is 14 amino acids long. Per germline, CDR1 MNHNY and CDR2 SVGAGI (reference sequence). For the CDR3, the DNA is TGTGCCAGCAACCCCCCCGGAGTGGCCTACGAGCAGTACTTC. Translation gives CASNPPGVAYEQYF.

V usage is TRBV9 and J usage is TRBJ2-7; 10 nucleotides line up with TRBD2. This CDR3 region has 16 residues. Germline CDR1 and CDR2: SGDLS and YYNGEE. V was clipped by 0 bases and J by 1 base; unmatched bases: 4. CDR3 protein: CASSVGLAGASYEQYF. The CDR3 DNA sequence: TGTGCCAGCAGCGTAGGTCTAGCGGGAGCTTCCTACGAGCAGTACTTC.

This clone was seen once. The chain combines TRBV19 with TRBJ1-1; 8 bases agree with TRBD1. The J segment lost 0 bases and the V segment lost 3 bases, leaving 6 bases of the junction unmatched. CDR3 length: 16 amino acids. Germline V gives CDR1 LNHDA, CDR2 SQIVND (reference sequence). CDR3 residues: CASSIRGRHMNTEAFF. CDR3 nucleotides: TGTGCCAGTAGTATCAGGGGGCGGCACATGAACACTGAAGCTTTCTTT.

This sequence joins TRBV28 and TRBJ2-5, with D perhaps TRBD1 (5 bases). Trimming stripped 4 bases from V and 3 bases from J, with 12 bases between. This CDR3 contains 14 residues. Germline V lookup: CDR1 MDHEN, CDR2 SYDVKM. The CDR3 loop is CASSSRQIEETQYF. Written as DNA, the CDR3 is TGTGCCAGCAGTTCTCGACAGATAGAAGAGACCCAGTACTTC. The variable domain in full, with the rest retrieved from reference TRBV28 and TRBJ2-5, is DVKVTQSSRYLVKRTGEKVFLECVQDMDHENMFWYRQDPGLGLRLIYFSYDVKMKEKGDIPEGYSVSREKKERFSLILESASTNQTSMYLCASSSRQIEETQYFGPGTRLLVL.

The V gene is TRBV5-6, the J gene TRBJ1-1; maybe TRBD1 (6 bases). The CDR3 is made up of 14 amino acids. Trimming took 5 bases from V and 0 from J, leaving 11 bases between them. Looked up from germline, CDR1 is SGHDT and CDR2 is YYEEEE. Here the CDR3 reads CASSSTGMNTEAFF. DNA for the CDR3: TGTGCCAGCAGTTCTACAGGGATGAACACTGAAGCTTTCTTT.

The V and J genes are TRBV6-2 or TRBV6-3 and TRBJ2-7, with D unresolved. This CDR3 has 11 residues. V was clipped by 6 bases and J by 2 bases, with 5 bases between them. Germline V gene lookup returns CDR1 MNHEY and CDR2 SVGEGT. The CDR3 loop reads CASSLTYEQYF. The CDR3 DNA reads as TGTGCCAGCAGCCTAACCTACGAGCAGTACTTC.

This chain connects TRBV7-2 to TRBJ2-7; tentative D call: TRBD1 (6 bases). The V end was cut by 3 bases, the J end by 6 bases, with 9 bases between. CDR1 is SGHTA, CDR2 FQGNSA, per germline. The CDR3 covers 12 residues. The CDR3, as DNA: TGTGCCAGCAGCTTTACAGGGCTCGAGCAGTACTTC. Protein product: CASSFTGLEQYF.

J is TRBJ1-2 and V is TRBV11-2; 10 bases line up with TRBD1. The germline V gene has CDR1 SGHAT and CDR2 FQNNGV. The V and J ends lost 4 bases and 3 bases, in that order; junction bases with no gene match: 5. The CDR3 consists of 15 residues. The CDR3 DNA is TGTGCCAGCAGCTCCCGGACAGGGGGATACTATGGCTACACCTTC. Amino acid sequence: CASSSRTGGYYGYTF.

The chain carries TRBV13 and TRBJ2-1, with 8 positions matching TRBD2. The germline V gene has CDR1 PRHDT and CDR2 FYEKMQ (reference sequence). Trimming at V came to 1 base and at J to 4 bases, leaving 9 bases not matched to a gene. CDR3 length: 17 residues. The CDR3 DNA follows: TGTGCCAGCAGCTTAGTCACTAGCGGACGGCCTTACAATGAGCAGTTCTTC. It encodes CASSLVTSGRPYNEQFF.

This clone was observed once. The chain employs TRBV5-1 and TRBJ2-1; 9 nucleotides match TRBD2. CDR1 and CDR2 from the germline V gene are SGHRS and YFSETQ. The junction had 16 bases not matched to a gene; V was cut back by 3 bases and J by 3 bases. The CDR3 has 19 amino acids. The CDR3 protein is CASSWGAGGPTTNYNEQFF. The CDR3 DNA is TGCGCCAGCAGCTGGGGGGCGGGAGGGCCTACGACGAACTACAATGAGCAGTTCTTC. The full variable domain, its missing parts supplied by reference TRBV5-1 and TRBJ2-1, is KAGVTQTPRYLIKTRGQQVTLSCSPISGHRSVSWYQQTPGQGLQFLFEYFSETQRNKGNFPGRFSGRQFSNSRSEMNVSTLELGDSALYLCASSWGAGGPTTNYNEQFFGPGTRLTVL.

V is TRBV28 and J is TRBJ1-1; the match to TRBD1 covers 7 bases. The CDR3 loop spans 15 amino acids. Trimming at V came to 4 bases and at J to 2 bases, leaving 7 bases not matched to a gene. In germline, CDR1 is MDHEN, CDR2 SYDVKM. The CDR3 loop reads CASSSEGAGNTEAFF. CDR3 nucleotides: TGTGCCAGCAGTTCCGAGGGGGCGGGAAACACTGAAGCTTTCTTT.

The chain is built from TRBV6-5 and TRBJ2-3; D gene uncertain. Germline assignment: CDR1 MNHEY and CDR2 SVGAGI. The CDR3 consists of 12 residues. Trimming stripped 6 bases from V and 6 bases from J, with 10 bases between. The CDR3 sequence: CASSLIADTQYF. The CDR3 coding sequence is TGTGCCAGCAGCCTAATAGCTGATACGCAGTATTTT.